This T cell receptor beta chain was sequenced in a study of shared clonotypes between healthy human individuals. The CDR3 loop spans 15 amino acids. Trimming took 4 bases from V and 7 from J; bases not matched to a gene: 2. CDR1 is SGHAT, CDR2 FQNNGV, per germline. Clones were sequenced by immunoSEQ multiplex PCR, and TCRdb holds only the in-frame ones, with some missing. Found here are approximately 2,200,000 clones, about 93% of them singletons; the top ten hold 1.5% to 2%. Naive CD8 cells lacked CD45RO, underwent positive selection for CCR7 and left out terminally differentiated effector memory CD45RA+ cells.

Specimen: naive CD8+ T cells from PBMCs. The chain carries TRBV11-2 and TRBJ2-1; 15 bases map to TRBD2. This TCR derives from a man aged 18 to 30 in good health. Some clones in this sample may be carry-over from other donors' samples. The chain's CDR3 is CASSWGTSGRNEQFF. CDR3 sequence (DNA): TGTGCCAGCAGCTGGGGGACTAGCGGGAGGAATGAGCAGTTCTTC.